Described below is a single T cell receptor (beta chain) sequence and its context. How the authors handled the data: Amplification with reference gene primers provided the estimates of nucleated cell counts. Some clones are missing from TCRdb's copy, which holds only in-frame ones; the method was immunoSEQ multiplex PCR. V, J and clone size derive from that table, while D and trimming were established from the DNA sequence. Of more than 55,000 clones listed, 85% to 90% are singletons. Germline CDR1 DFQATT, CDR2 SNEGSKA (reference sequence). The CDR3 length is 13 residues. V lost 3 bases and J lost 2, with 11 bases in between. This sample is drawn from a study of blood T cell repertoires in COVID-19. Study-level information: Spain, Italy and the United States supplied samples that represented acute and convalescent COVID-19. Sources were T cells, B-cell-depleted T cells, or PBMCs; the material itself was cDNA or gDNA.

The source of this sequence is a man in his fifties with active COVID-19. The chain couples TRBV20-1 to TRBJ2-7, with TRBD2 as a possible D gene (5 bases). Sample: peripheral blood. CDR3 coding DNA: TGCAGTGCTAGTCCGGACTGGGCCTACGAGCAGTACTTC. Protein: CSASPDWAYEQYF.